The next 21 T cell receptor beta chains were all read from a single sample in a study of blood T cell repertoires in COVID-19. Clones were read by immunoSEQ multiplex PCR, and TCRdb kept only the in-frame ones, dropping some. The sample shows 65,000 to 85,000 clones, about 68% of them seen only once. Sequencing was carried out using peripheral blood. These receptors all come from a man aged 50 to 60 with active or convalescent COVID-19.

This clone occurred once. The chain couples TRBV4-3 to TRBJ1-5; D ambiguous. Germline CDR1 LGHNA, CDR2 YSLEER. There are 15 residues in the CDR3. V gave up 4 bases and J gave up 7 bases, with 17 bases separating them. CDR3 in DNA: TGCGCCAGCAGCCCGGGAAACATGCACAAACAGCCCCAGCATTTT. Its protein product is CASSPGNMHKQPQHF.

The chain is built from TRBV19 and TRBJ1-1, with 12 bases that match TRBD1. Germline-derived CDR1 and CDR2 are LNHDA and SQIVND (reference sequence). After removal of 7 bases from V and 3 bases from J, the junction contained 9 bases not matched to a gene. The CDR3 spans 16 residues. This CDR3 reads CASTRGTGGVDTEAFF. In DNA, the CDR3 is TGTGCCAGTACTCGGGGGACAGGGGGCGTGGACACTGAAGCTTTCTTT.

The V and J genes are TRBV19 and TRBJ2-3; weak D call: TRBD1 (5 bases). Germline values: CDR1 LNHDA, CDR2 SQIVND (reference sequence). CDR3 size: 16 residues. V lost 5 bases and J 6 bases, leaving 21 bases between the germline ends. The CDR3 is CASSSHGRGWGDTQYF. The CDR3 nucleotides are TGTGCCAGTAGTTCCCACGGACGCGGATGGGGCGATACGCAGTATTTT. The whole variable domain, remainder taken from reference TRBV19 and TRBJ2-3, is DGGITQSPKYLFRKEGQNVTLSCEQNLNHDAMYWYRQDPGQGLRLIYYSQIVNDFQKGDIAEGYSVSREKKESFPLTVTSAQKNPTAFYLCASSSHGRGWGDTQYFGPGTRLTVL.

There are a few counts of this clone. CDR3 DNA sequence: TGTGCCAGCAGTGAACGCGGGGCGGGGCGGGATGAGCAGTTCTTC. Its protein product is CASSERGAGRDEQFF. The chain couples TRBV25-1 to TRBJ2-1, with D possibly matching TRBD2 (6 bases). Germline CDR1 is MGHDK and CDR2 is SYGVNS. Trimming took 2 bases from V and 8 from J, leaving 16 bases between them. This CDR3 comprises 15 residues.

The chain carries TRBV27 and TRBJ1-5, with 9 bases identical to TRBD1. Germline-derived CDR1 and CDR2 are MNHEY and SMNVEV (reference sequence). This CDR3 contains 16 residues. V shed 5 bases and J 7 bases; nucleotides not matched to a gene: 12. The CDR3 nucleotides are TGTGCCAGCAGTCCCCGGACGGGGACAGGGCGGCAGCCCCAGCATTTT. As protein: CASSPRTGTGRQPQHF.

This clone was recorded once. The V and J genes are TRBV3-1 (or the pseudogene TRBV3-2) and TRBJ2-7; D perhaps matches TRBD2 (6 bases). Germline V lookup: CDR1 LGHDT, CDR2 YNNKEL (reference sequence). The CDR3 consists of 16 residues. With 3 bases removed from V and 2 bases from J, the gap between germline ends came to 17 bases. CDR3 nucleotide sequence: TGTGCCAGCAGCCATAATAGACTAGGACCGACCTACGAGCAGTACTTC. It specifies CASSHNRLGPTYEQYF.

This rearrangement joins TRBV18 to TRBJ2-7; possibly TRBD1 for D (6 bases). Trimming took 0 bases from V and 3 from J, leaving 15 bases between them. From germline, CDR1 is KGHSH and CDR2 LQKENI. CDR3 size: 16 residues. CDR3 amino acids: CASSPPFGTKHYEQYF. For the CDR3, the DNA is TGTGCCAGCTCACCACCTTTCGGGACAAAGCACTACGAGCAGTACTTC.

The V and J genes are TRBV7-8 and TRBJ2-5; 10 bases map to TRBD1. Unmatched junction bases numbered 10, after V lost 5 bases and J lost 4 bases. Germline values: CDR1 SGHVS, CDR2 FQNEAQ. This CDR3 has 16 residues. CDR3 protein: CASSRAGTGDGETQYF. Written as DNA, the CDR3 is TGTGCCAGCAGCCGAGCCGGGACAGGGGATGGAGAGACCCAGTACTTC.

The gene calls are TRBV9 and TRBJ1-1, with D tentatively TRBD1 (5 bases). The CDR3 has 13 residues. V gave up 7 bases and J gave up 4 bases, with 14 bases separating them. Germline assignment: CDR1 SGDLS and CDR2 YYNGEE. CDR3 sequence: CASPQEGSTEAFF. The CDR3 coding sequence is TGTGCCAGCCCACAGGAAGGATCCACTGAAGCTTTCTTT.

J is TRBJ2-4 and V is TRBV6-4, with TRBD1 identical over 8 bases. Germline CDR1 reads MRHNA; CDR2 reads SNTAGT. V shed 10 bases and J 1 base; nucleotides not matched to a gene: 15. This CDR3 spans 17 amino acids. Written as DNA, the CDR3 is TGTGCCAACGTTTGTTTGGACAGGGCTGTCGCCAAAAACATTCAGTACTTC. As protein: CANVCLDRAVAKNIQYF.

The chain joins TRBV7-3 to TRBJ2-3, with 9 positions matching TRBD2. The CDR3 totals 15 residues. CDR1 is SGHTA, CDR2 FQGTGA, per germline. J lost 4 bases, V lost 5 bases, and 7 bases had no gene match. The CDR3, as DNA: TGTGCCAGCAGCGTTCTAGCGGGGAAGGCAGATACGCAGTATTTT. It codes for CASSVLAGKADTQYF. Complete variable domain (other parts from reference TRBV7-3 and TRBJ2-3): GAGVSQTPSNKVTEKGKYVELRCDPISGHTALYWYRQSLGQGPEFLIYFQGTGAADDSGLPNDRFFAVRPEGSVSTLKIQRTERGDSAVYLCASSVLAGKADTQYFGPGTRLTVL.

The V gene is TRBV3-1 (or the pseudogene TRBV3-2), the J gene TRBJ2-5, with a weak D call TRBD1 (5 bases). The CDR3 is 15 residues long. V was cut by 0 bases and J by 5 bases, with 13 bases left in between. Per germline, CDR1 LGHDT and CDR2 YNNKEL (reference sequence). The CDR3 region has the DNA TGTGCCAGCAGCCAAGATCTCGGTAGGGGCGAGACCCAGTACTTC. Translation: CASSQDLGRGETQYF.

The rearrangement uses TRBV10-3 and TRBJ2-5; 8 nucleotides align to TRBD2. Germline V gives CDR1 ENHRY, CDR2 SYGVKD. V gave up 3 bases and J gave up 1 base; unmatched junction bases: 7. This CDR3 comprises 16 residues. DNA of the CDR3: TGTGCCATCAGTGATGCTGCGGGGGGTGTCCAAGAGACCCAGTACTTC. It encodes CAISDAAGGVQETQYF.

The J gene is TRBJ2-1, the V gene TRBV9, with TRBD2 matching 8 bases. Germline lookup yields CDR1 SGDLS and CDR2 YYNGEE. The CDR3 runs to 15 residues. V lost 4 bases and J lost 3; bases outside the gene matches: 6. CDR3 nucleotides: TGTGCCAGCAGCATTACTAGCGGAGTCTACAATGAGCAGTTCTTC. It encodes CASSITSGVYNEQFF.

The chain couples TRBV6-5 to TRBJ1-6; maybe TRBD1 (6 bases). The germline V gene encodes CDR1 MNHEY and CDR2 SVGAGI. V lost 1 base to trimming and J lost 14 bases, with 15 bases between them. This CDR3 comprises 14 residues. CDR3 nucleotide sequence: TGTGCCAGCAGTTACTATTCAGGGGCCAGCGCCCTCCACTTT. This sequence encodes CASSYYSGASALHF.

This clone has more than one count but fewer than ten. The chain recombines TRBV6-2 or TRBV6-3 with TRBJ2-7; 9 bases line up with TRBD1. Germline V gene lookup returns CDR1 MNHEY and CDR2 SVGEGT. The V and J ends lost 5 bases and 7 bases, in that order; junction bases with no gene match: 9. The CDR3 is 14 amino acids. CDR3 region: CASSPLRTGVEQYF. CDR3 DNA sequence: TGTGCCAGCAGTCCCCTGAGGACAGGGGTAGAGCAGTACTTC.

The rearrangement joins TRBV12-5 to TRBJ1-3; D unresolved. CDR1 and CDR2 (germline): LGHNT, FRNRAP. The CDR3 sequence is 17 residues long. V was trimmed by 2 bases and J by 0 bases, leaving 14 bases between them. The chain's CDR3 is CASGLSQRLYSGNTIYF. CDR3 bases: TGTGCTAGTGGTTTGTCCCAACGACTGTACTCTGGAAACACCATATATTTT.

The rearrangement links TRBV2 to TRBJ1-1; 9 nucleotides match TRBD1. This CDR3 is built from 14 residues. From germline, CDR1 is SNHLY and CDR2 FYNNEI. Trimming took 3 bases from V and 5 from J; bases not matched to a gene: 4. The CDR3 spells CASSEGTGKTEAFF. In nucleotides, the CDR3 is TGTGCCAGCAGTGAGGGGACAGGGAAGACTGAAGCTTTCTTT.

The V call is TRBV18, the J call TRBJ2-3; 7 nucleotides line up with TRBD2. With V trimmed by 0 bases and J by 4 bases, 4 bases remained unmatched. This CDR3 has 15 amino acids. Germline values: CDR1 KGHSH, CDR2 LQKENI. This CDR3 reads CASSPPGGAPDTQYF. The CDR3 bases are TGTGCCAGCTCACCACCGGGAGGGGCCCCAGATACGCAGTATTTT. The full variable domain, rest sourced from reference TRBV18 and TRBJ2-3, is NAGVMQNPRHLVRRRGQEARLRCSPMKGHSHVYWYRQLPEEGLKFMVYLQKENIIDESGMPKERFSAEFPKEGPSILRIQQVVRGDSAAYFCASSPPGGAPDTQYFGPGTRLTVL.

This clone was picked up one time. The DNA of the CDR3 is TGTGCCAGCAGCCGAGCTGCGGGGGGGGTCGGAGATACGCAGTATTTT. The encoded protein is CASSRAAGGVGDTQYF. The chain carries TRBV5-4 and TRBJ2-3, with 9 bases lining up with TRBD2. The CDR3 length is 16 residues. With 4 bases clipped from V and 5 bases from J, the junction kept 11 bases outside the gene matches. Germline assignment: CDR1 SGHNT and CDR2 YYREEE (reference sequence).

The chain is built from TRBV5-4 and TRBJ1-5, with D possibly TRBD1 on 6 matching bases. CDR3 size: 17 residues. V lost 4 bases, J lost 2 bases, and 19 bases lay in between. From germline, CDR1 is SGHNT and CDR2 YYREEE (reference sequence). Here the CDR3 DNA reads TGTGCCAGCAGCGTGGGGGGCTTAGGGGCCCGCAATCAGCCCCAGCATTTT. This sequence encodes CASSVGGLGARNQPQHF.